Listed here are 3 T cell receptor beta chains from one sample, sequenced in a study of OX40 agonist ivuxolimab in advanced cancers. Assay: immunoSEQ multiplex PCR; the TCRdb copy retains only in-frame clones and omits some. The table lists 15,000 to 20,000 clones, about 90% of them singletons. The sample here was CD4+ or CD8+ T cells sorted from blood, taken in a trial of the OX40 agonist ivuxolimab. All receptors derive from an adult with an advanced solid tumor such as melanoma, head and neck, liver or kidney cancer.

This clone was seen a single time. This sequence joins TRBV10-3 and TRBJ1-1; 11 bases match TRBD1. Trimming took 3 bases from V and 4 from J; bases not matched to a gene: 10. The germline gives CDR1 ENHRY, CDR2 SYGVKD. This CDR3 comprises 17 residues. CDR3 sequence (DNA): TGTGCCATCAGTGAATTAAACCCCGGGACAGGGGGCACTGAAGCTTTCTTT. Its protein product is CAISELNPGTGGTEAFF.

V is TRBV7-9 and J is TRBJ2-3, with 14 bases that match TRBD2. In germline, CDR1 is SEHNR, CDR2 FQNEAQ (reference sequence). The CDR3 is made up of 19 amino acids. V lost 3 bases and J lost 4; bases outside the gene matches: 12. In DNA form, the CDR3 reads TGTGCCAGCAGCTTGGGACTAGCGGGGGATCGAACCTTTTCAGATACGCAGTATTTT. Translated: CASSLGLAGDRTFSDTQYF. Using reference TRBV7-9 and TRBJ2-3 for the parts outside the CDR3, the full variable domain is DTGVSQNPRHKITKRGQNVTFRCDPISEHNRLYWYRQTLGQGPEFLTYFQNEAQLEKSRLLSDRFSAERPKGSFSTLEIQRTEQGDSAMYLCASSLGLAGDRTFSDTQYFGPGTRLTVL.

This chain uses TRBV4-2 with TRBJ1-1, with a tentative D call TRBD1 (5 bases). The CDR3 length is 14 residues. Between the trimmed V and J ends, which lost 6 bases and 1 base, there was a span of 12 bases. The germline V gene has CDR1 LGHNA and CDR2 YNFKEQ. In nucleotides, the CDR3 is TGTGCCAGCAGTCGGAAGACAGCGAACACTGAAGCTTTCTTT. Encoded protein: CASSRKTANTEAFF.